This T cell receptor (beta chain) was retrieved from a study of blood T cell repertoires in COVID-19. Study summary: The samples span acute and convalescent COVID-19 from the United States, Italy and Spain.

Only in-frame clones appear in the TCRdb table, and some are missing; sequencing was by immunoSEQ multiplex PCR. The sample includes around 250,000 clones, 86% of them seen just once. Enrolled through a virtual design, the participants were between roughly 18 and 90 years of age and came from 24 US areas. The study counted Cohort 3 donors as recovered given two negative PCRs, clearance, or symptom resolution. The CDR3 consists of 14 residues. The V gene's germline CDR1 is SGHRS and CDR2 YFSETQ. V gave up 3 bases and J gave up 1 base, with 10 bases separating them. This clone occurred once. The clonotype comes from a man aged 18 to 30 who had recovered from COVID-19. The rearrangement links TRBV5-1 to TRBJ1-1; maybe TRBD1 (5 bases). The sample was PBMCs or T cells enriched from blood (not recorded which). DNA for the CDR3: TGCGCCAGCAGCTGGATGACAGAGAACACTGAAGCTTTCTTT. Its protein product is CASSWMTENTEAFF. The variable domain in full, completed from reference TRBV5-1 and TRBJ1-1, reads KAGVTQTPRYLIKTRGQQVTLSCSPISGHRSVSWYQQTPGQGLQFLFEYFSETQRNKGNFPGRFSGRQFSNSRSEMNVSTLELGDSALYLCASSWMTENTEAFFGQGTRLTVV.